The TCR beta chain described here comes from a study of T cell responses to AZD1222 COVID-19 vaccine. Findings and limits, study-wide: Unmutated variant regions are reportedly targeted by nearly half of spike-specific TCRs. Baseline seropositivity occurred in only a handful of AZD1222 recipients. CD4 TCRs associated with vaccination spanned spike, dominating at 160-218 and 743-854. The sample set comprised mostly white British donors with more females, and clonal diversity was possibly underestimated.

A remark on this clone: Antigen specificity is unknown.

TCRdb's copy holds only in-frame clones and misses some; the assay was immunoSEQ multiplex PCR. The data contain about 120,000 clones, around 88% of them singletons. The CDR3 is 15 amino acids. J lost 1 base, V lost 6 bases, and 2 bases had no gene match. Germline-derived CDR1 and CDR2 are MNHEY and SVGEGT. This TCR was recovered from an adult in good health. This chain uses TRBV6-2 or TRBV6-3 with TRBJ2-3; 12 bases are a match to TRBD2. The source was peripheral blood, collected on day 0 of AZD1222 vaccination. CDR3: CASSWTSGGTDTQYF. In DNA, the CDR3 is TGTGCCAGCAGCTGGACTAGCGGGGGCACAGATACGCAGTATTTT.